Shown below are 9 T cell receptor beta chains from a single sample sequenced in a study of T cell responses to AZD1222 COVID-19 vaccine. Using immunoSEQ multiplex PCR, the repertoire was profiled, and TCRdb retains in-frame clones only, with some absent. The data contain 150,000 or so clones, 70% to 90% of them singletons. Sequences were derived from peripheral blood, sampled on day 0 of MenACWY control vaccination. All receptors derive from an adult in good health.

This clone was seen only a few times. As DNA, the CDR3 is TGTGCCAGCAGTTACGATCCGGGACGGGGCGGGGAGCTGTTTTTT. It codes for CASSYDPGRGGELFF. The chain has TRBV6-5 and TRBJ2-2; D possibly uses TRBD1 or TRBD2 (5 bases each). The V and J ends lost 2 bases and 7 bases respectively, with 14 bases between them. Germline V gene lookup returns CDR1 MNHEY and CDR2 SVGAGI. This CDR3 contains 15 residues.

This chain uses TRBV5-1 with TRBJ2-2; TRBD1 matches at 9 bases. Germline V gene data show CDR1 as SGHRS and CDR2 as YFSETQ. After removal of 3 bases from V and 2 bases from J, the junction contained 5 bases not matched to a gene. The length of the CDR3 is 16 residues. In DNA, the CDR3 is TGCGCCAGCAGCTCGGGACAGGGAGTTAACACCGGGGAGCTGTTTTTT. Protein: CASSSGQGVNTGELFF. The entire variable domain, with the rest obtained from reference TRBV5-1 and TRBJ2-2, is as follows: KAGVTQTPRYLIKTRGQQVTLSCSPISGHRSVSWYQQTPGQGLQFLFEYFSETQRNKGNFPGRFSGRQFSNSRSEMNVSTLELGDSALYLCASSSGQGVNTGELFFGEGSRLTVL.

The genes are TRBV7-9 and TRBJ2-7; no reliable D call. Germline CDR1 reads SEHNR; CDR2 reads FQNEAQ (reference sequence). V lost 2 bases and J 4 bases, leaving 9 bases between the germline ends. The CDR3 loop spans 13 amino acids. The CDR3 region is CASSLFLGYEQYF. The CDR3 nucleotides are TGTGCCAGCAGCTTATTCCTCGGGTACGAGCAGTACTTC.

The rearrangement uses TRBV4-3 and TRBJ1-1; no definite D call. The CDR3 runs to 15 residues. The V end lost 0 bases, the J end lost 1 base, and 9 bases lay between the germline ends. Germline V lookup: CDR1 LGHNA, CDR2 YSLEER. CDR3 region: CASSQDGRRNTEAFF. The DNA for the CDR3 is TGCGCCAGCAGCCAAGATGGGCGGCGGAACACTGAAGCTTTCTTT.

V usage is TRBV6-2 or TRBV6-3 and J usage is TRBJ2-7, with D hard to call. Germline V gives CDR1 MNHEY, CDR2 SVGEGT. V was shortened by 5 bases and J by 7 bases, with 21 bases between the two germline ends. The CDR3 totals 15 residues. CDR3 sequence: CASSISYPGVGEQYF. For the CDR3, the DNA is TGTGCCAGCAGTATTTCCTACCCAGGAGTAGGTGAGCAGTACTTC.

The chain combines TRBV28 with TRBJ2-1; D might be TRBD1 (6 bases). V was shortened by 3 bases and J by 8 bases, with 14 bases between the two germline ends. Germline V gene data show CDR1 as MDHEN and CDR2 as SYDVKM. The CDR3 sequence is 14 residues long. Here the CDR3 reads CASSFQGTGYEQFF. CDR3 nucleotides: TGTGCCAGCAGTTTTCAGGGTACAGGGTATGAGCAGTTCTTC.

The rearrangement links TRBV28 to TRBJ2-7; the D gene is possibly TRBD1 (6 bases). This CDR3 comprises 15 residues. Trimming took off 5 bases at V and 0 bases at J, with 14 bases between the two ends. Germline CDR1 reads MDHEN; CDR2 reads SYDVKM. This CDR3 reads CASSALRGSSYEQYV. The DNA of the CDR3 is TGTGCCAGCAGTGCCCTGAGGGGGAGCTCCTACGAGCAGTACGTC.

The chain uses TRBV7-9 and TRBJ2-3; weak D call: TRBD1 (6 bases). The V gene lost 7 bases and the J gene lost 0 bases, with 11 bases spanning the gap. The CDR3 sequence is 14 residues long. CDR1 SEHNR and CDR2 FQNEAQ come from the germline V gene (reference sequence). The CDR3 region is CASTDRTSTDTQYF. The CDR3 DNA sequence: TGTGCCAGCACCGACAGGACTAGCACAGATACGCAGTATTTT.

The V call is TRBV12-3 or TRBV12-4, the J call TRBJ2-7; 11 bases map to TRBD1. CDR3 size: 13 residues. The V and J ends lost 3 bases and 6 bases, in that order; junction bases with no gene match: 1. CDR3 region: CASSFGTGGEQYV. The CDR3 coding sequence is TGTGCCAGCAGTTTTGGGACAGGGGGCGAGCAGTACGTC.